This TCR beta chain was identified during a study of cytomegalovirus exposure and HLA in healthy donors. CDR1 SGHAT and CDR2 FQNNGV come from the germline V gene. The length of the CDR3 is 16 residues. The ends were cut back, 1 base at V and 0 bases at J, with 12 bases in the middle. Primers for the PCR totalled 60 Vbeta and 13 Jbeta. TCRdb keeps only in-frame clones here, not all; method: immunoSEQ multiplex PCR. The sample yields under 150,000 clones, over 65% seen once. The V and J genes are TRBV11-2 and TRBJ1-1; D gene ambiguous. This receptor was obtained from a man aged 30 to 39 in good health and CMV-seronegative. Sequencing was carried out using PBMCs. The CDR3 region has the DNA TGTGCCAGCAGCTTAGGAAGGACGAGGGTGAACACTGAAGCTTTCTTT. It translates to CASSLGRTRVNTEAFF.